This T cell receptor beta chain was obtained from a study of shared clonotypes between healthy human individuals. The donors were adults (healthy and HIV-negative) with no recent acute infections or vaccinations. This clone was counted a few times. The sample contains more than one DNA sequence encoding this CDR3. This CDR3 comprises 10 residues. The germline V gene encodes CDR1 SQVTM and CDR2 ANQGSEA. V was pared by 7 bases and J by 2 bases, with 5 bases between. The table came from immunoSEQ multiplex PCR; TCRdb's copy has only in-frame clones and leaves some out. This sample has millions of clones, with just over 90% found just once.

The chain links TRBV29-1 to TRBJ1-1; D ambiguous. This clonotype was sampled from a man between 18 and 35 years old in good health. Some clones in this sample may be carry-over from other donors' samples. Sequencing used naive CD4+ T cells from PBMCs. As for subset: CD45RA+ positively selected. The CDR3 sequence: CSGGNTEAFF. The CDR3 DNA follows: TGCAGCGGAGGAAACACTGAAGCTTTCTTT. Combining the CDR3 with reference TRBV29-1 and TRBJ1-1 gives the whole variable domain SAVISQKPSRDICQRGTSLTIQCQVDSQVTMMFWYRQQPGQSLTLIATANQGSEATYESGFVIDKFPISRPNLTFSTLTVSNMSPEDSSIYLCSGGNTEAFFGQGTRLTVV.